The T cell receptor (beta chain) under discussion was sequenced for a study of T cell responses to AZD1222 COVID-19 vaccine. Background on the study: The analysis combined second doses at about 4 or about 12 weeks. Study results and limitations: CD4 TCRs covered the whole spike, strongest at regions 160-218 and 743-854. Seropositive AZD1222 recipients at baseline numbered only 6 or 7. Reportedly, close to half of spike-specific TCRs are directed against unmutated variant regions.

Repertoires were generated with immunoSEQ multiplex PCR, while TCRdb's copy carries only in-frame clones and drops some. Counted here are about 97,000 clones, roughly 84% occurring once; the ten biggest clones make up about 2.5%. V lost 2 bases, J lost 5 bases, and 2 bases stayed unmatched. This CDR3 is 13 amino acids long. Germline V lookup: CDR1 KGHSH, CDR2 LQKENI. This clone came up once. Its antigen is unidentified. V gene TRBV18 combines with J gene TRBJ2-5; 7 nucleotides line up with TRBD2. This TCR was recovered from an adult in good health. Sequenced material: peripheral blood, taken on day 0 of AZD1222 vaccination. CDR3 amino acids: CASSPSLAETQYF. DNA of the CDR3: TGTGCCAGCTCACCATCACTAGCGGAGACCCAGTACTTC.